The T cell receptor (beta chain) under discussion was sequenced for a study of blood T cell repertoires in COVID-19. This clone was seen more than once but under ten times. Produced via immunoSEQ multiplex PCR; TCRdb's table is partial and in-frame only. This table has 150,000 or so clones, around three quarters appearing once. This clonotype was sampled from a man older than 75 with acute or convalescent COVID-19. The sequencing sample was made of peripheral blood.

The CDR3 DNA is TGTGCCAGTAGTGAACAGGGGTGGACAGATACGCAGTATTTT. Encoded protein: CASSEQGWTDTQYF. The genes are TRBV19 and TRBJ2-3; 7 bases are a match to TRBD1. The CDR3 runs 14 residues. The V segment lost 5 bases and the J segment 3 bases; nucleotides outside the gene matches: 5. Looked up from germline, CDR1 is LNHDA and CDR2 is SQIVND (reference sequence).